One T cell receptor beta chain is described in this entry. Antigen specificity is unknown. Sequencing was performed with immunoSEQ multiplex PCR; in TCRdb, only in-frame clones are kept and a portion is missing. The data hold roughly 99,000 clones, with roughly 87% observed a single time. The data originate from a study of T cell responses to AZD1222 COVID-19 vaccine. Second-dose groups at about 4 or about 12 weeks were pooled. The V gene lost 0 bases and the J gene lost 4 bases, with 14 bases spanning the gap. Germline loops: CDR1 SGHNT, CDR2 YYREEE (reference sequence). The CDR3 extends over 15 amino acids. Study results and caveats: Rises in breadth and depth of Spike-specific TCRs came after two AZD1222 doses. Repertoire samples came only from after the peak T cell response.

The material sequenced was peripheral blood, taken 28 days after the second AZD1222 dose. The chain recombines TRBV5-4 with TRBJ2-7; D possibly corresponds to TRBD1 (5 bases). This TCR derives from an adult who received the AZD1222 COVID-19 vaccine. DNA for the CDR3: TGTGCCAGCAGCTTGGACGCAGGGATGAGGTACGAGCAGTACTTC. Protein sequence: CASSLDAGMRYEQYF.